What follows are 21 T cell receptor beta chains derived from one specimen sequenced in a study of T cell responses to AZD1222 COVID-19 vaccine. Method: immunoSEQ multiplex PCR; TCRdb's copy keeps in-frame clones and lacks some. This sample has about 170,000 clones, with roughly nine tenths found just once. The sample consisted of peripheral blood, taken on day 0 of AZD1222 vaccination. All receptors come from an adult in good health.

The rearrangement joins TRBV18 to TRBJ1-1; the D gene is possibly TRBD1 (5 bases). CDR1 is KGHSH, CDR2 LQKENI, per germline. V gave up 1 base and J gave up 1 base, with 10 bases separating them. The length of the CDR3 is 15 residues. The CDR3 DNA is TGTGCCAGCTCACCACAGACGGGACCGAACACTGAAGCTTTCTTT. Translated: CASSPQTGPNTEAFF.

Comments on this clone: This CDR3 is also generated by other DNA sequences in the sample. The chain uses TRBV7-3 and TRBJ1-1; no reliable D call. Trimming took 3 bases from V and 1 from J, leaving 6 bases between them. Germline lookup yields CDR1 SGHTA and CDR2 FQGTGA. The CDR3 is 13 residues long. The CDR3 DNA sequence: TGTGCCAGCAGCTTGGGTCAGAACACTGAAGCTTTCTTT. Protein: CASSLGQNTEAFF.

The rearrangement joins TRBV7-3 to TRBJ2-1, with TRBD1 matching 8 bases. V dropped 4 bases and J dropped 0; count of bases not matched to a gene: 2. CDR3 size: 15 residues. Germline CDR1 SGHTA, CDR2 FQGTGA. DNA of the CDR3: TGTGCCAGCAGCTCCGGGACAGGCTCCTACAATGAGCAGTTCTTC. It specifies CASSSGTGSYNEQFF.

This chain joins TRBV12-3 or TRBV12-4 and TRBJ1-1, with D possibly matching TRBD1 (5 bases). There are 12 residues in the CDR3. Trimming took off 8 bases at V and 6 bases at J, with 13 bases between the two ends. CDR3 in DNA: TGTGCCAGCGGGACGATGGTCCCTGAAGCTTTCTTT. Translating gives CASGTMVPEAFF.

This sequence joins TRBV28 and TRBJ2-3, with D perhaps matching TRBD1 or TRBD2 (5 bases each). The V gene's germline CDR1 is MDHEN and CDR2 SYDVKM. This CDR3 contains 16 residues. V was trimmed by 7 bases and J by 2 bases, leaving 19 bases between them. CDR3: CASNVRGRQYTDTQYF. As DNA, the CDR3 is TGTGCCAGCAATGTTAGGGGACGGCAGTACACAGATACGCAGTATTTT.

The chain couples TRBV30 to TRBJ2-1; D may be TRBD2 (5 bases). Trimming took 7 bases from V and 7 from J, leaving 14 bases between them. Germline V gene lookup returns CDR1 GTSNPN and CDR2 SVGIG (reference sequence). The length of the CDR3 is 12 residues. The CDR3 DNA reads as TGTGCCTCCTCCCCCAGCGGAAATGAGCAGTTCTTC. Translation gives CASSPSGNEQFF.

CDR3 nucleotide sequence: TGCGCCAGCAGCCTTATCGGGCTAGCGGAGACCTACAATGAGCAGTTCTTC. Its protein is CASSLIGLAETYNEQFF. The chain recombines TRBV4-3 with TRBJ2-1; 7 positions match TRBD2. V dropped 4 bases and J dropped 2; count of bases not matched to a gene: 11. CDR3 length equals 17 residues. Germline V CDR1 and CDR2: LGHNA, YSLEER.

The chain employs TRBV19 and TRBJ2-1, with 11 nucleotides matching TRBD2. Germline-derived CDR1 and CDR2 are LNHDA and SQIVND (reference sequence). The CDR3 loop spans 16 amino acids. V lost 5 bases and J lost 2; bases outside the gene matches: 5. The DNA for the CDR3 is TGTGCCAGTAGTGAATTAGCGGGGGGGCCCTACAATGAGCAGTTCTTC. Amino acids: CASSELAGGPYNEQFF.

This chain uses TRBV7-9 with TRBJ1-3; D unclear. The CDR3 is made up of 13 amino acids. Trimming shortened V by 5 bases and J by 5 bases, and 10 bases separated the two germline ends. CDR1 is SEHNR and CDR2 is FQNEAQ in the germline V gene (reference sequence). The CDR3, as DNA: TGTGCCAGCAGCCCGGGTCACCGAAACACCATATATTTT. As protein: CASSPGHRNTIYF.

V gene TRBV4-1 combines with J gene TRBJ2-7; 9 bases fit TRBD2. V lost 0 bases and J lost 0; bases outside the gene matches: 3. This CDR3 is built from 16 residues. In germline, CDR1 is MGHRA, CDR2 YSYEKL. CDR3 loop: CASSQDLSGSSYEQYF. Here the CDR3 DNA reads TGCGCCAGCAGCCAAGATCTTAGCGGGAGCTCCTACGAGCAGTACTTC.

V usage is TRBV6-5 and J usage is TRBJ1-4; no clear D gene. The CDR3 sequence is 15 residues long. Germline assignment: CDR1 MNHEY and CDR2 SVGAGI. The V end was cut by 7 bases, the J end by 0 bases, with 12 bases between. CDR3 nucleotide sequence: TGTGCCAGCACCAACAGCTTTGCAACTAATGAAAAACTGTTTTTT. It encodes CASTNSFATNEKLFF.

The chain employs TRBV27 and TRBJ2-7; 9 nucleotides match TRBD1. CDR3 length equals 14 residues. Germline V gives CDR1 MNHEY, CDR2 SMNVEV (reference sequence). Trimming took 4 bases from V and 3 from J; bases not matched to a gene: 4. CDR3 sequence: CASSSTGGVYEQYF. CDR3 sequence (DNA): TGTGCCAGCAGTTCCACAGGGGGCGTCTACGAGCAGTACTTC.

This chain connects TRBV7-2 to TRBJ1-5; D remains unclear. CDR1 is SGHTA, CDR2 FQGNSA, per germline. V lost 4 bases, J lost 0 bases, and 4 bases lay in between. This CDR3 region has 13 residues. CDR3 in amino acids: CASSSHSNQPQHF. The CDR3 bases are TGTGCCAGCAGCTCACATAGCAATCAGCCCCAGCATTTT.

V and J are TRBV27 and TRBJ2-5; D may be TRBD2 (5 bases). Germline V lookup: CDR1 MNHEY, CDR2 SMNVEV (reference sequence). The V and J ends lost 4 bases and 4 bases respectively, with 10 bases between them. The CDR3 is 13 residues long. CDR3 DNA: TGTGCCAGCAGTTCGGCGGACTCAGAGACCCAGTACTTC. Its protein is CASSSADSETQYF.

This clone showed up just a few times. The chain joins TRBV4-2 to TRBJ1-2; D may be TRBD1 (5 bases). The CDR3 contains 14 residues. Germline V gene lookup returns CDR1 LGHNA and CDR2 YNFKEQ. The V end was cut by 1 base, the J end by 7 bases, with 13 bases between. CDR3 in DNA: TGTGCCAGCAGCCAAGCAGGAGGGGCTAGTGGCTACACCTTC. This translates into CASSQAGGASGYTF.

This clone was picked up one time. The gene calls are TRBV18 and TRBJ1-3, with 8 positions matching TRBD1. The V and J ends lost 3 bases and 2 bases, in that order; junction bases with no gene match: 3. Looked up from germline, CDR1 is KGHSH and CDR2 is LQKENI. The CDR3 consists of 15 residues. The CDR3 DNA follows: TGTGCCAGCTCACCTTTGGACAGGGCTGGAAACACCATATATTTT. Translation gives CASSPLDRAGNTIYF.

Points on this clone: One end of the junction fails to match germline, which may point to a read error. The chain couples TRBV5-1 to TRBJ1-1, with D unresolved. Germline CDR1 SGHRS, CDR2 YFSETQ. CDR3 length: 14 residues. The chain's CDR3 is CASSLGTTDTLLKF. The CDR3 DNA reads TGCGCCAGCAGCTTGGGGACCACAGACACTCTCCTTAAATTT.

A single count supports this clone. The rearrangement joins TRBV4-1 to TRBJ1-2, with D hard to call. Per germline, CDR1 MGHRA and CDR2 YSYEKL. The CDR3 sequence is 13 residues long. Trimming removed 1 base from V and 8 bases from J, with 11 bases in between. CDR3 sequence: CASSQVAIDGYTF. In DNA, the CDR3 is TGCGCCAGCAGCCAAGTAGCAATTGACGGCTACACCTTC.

In this sample, this clone turned up once. This chain connects TRBV2 to TRBJ2-7; 9 bases align to TRBD1. The CDR3 covers 13 residues. Germline CDR1 SNHLY, CDR2 FYNNEI. After removal of 6 bases from V and 3 bases from J, the junction contained 3 bases not matched to a gene. The CDR3 DNA sequence: TGTGCCAGCAGCGCGGACAGGGGCTACGAGCAGTACTTC. This sequence encodes CASSADRGYEQYF.

V and J are TRBV9 and TRBJ1-6; possibly TRBD1 for D (5 bases). The CDR3 runs to 13 residues. The germline V gene encodes CDR1 SGDLS and CDR2 YYNGEE. V dropped 4 bases and J dropped 8 bases, with 10 bases sitting between them. The CDR3 spells CASSPQTDSPLHF. In DNA, the CDR3 is TGTGCCAGCAGCCCTCAGACAGATTCACCCCTCCACTTT.

This clone was recorded once. This sequence joins TRBV28 and TRBJ2-7; a possible D gene is TRBD1 (7 bases). The CDR3 has 14 residues. The V end lost 6 bases, the J end lost 3 bases, and 15 bases lay between the germline ends. The germline gives CDR1 MDHEN, CDR2 SYDVKM. CDR3 in DNA: TGTGCCAGCAGAAAGGCGGGACAGTTCTACGAGCAGTACTTC. Its translation: CASRKAGQFYEQYF.